Listed below are T cell receptor beta chains from one sample, sequenced in a study of regulatory T cells in long-lasting Graves disease. TCRdb used MiXCR to reprocess the multiplex PCR reads, holding one entry per CDR3 protein. The sample contains about 400,000 distinct CDR3 sequences, 15% to 19% of which appear only once. The sequenced sample was peripheral blood mononuclear cells (PBMCs), obtained at new diagnosis, from a patient treated with antithyroid drugs. These receptors all come from a female donor with Graves disease. The CDR3 runs from the conserved cysteine through the conserved F or W. The D gene is left open where the match is weak. Size tells how often a clone was seen (once, few, many) or the class of an expanded clone, and some rows leave it out.

D: -; size: -; J: TRBJ2-7; V: TRBV12-3/TRBV12-4; DNA: TGTGCCAGCAGTTCCTACGAAGGTTACGAGCAGTACTTC; CDR3: CASSSYEGYEQYF
D: TRBD1; size: -; J: TRBJ1-5; V: TRBV19; DNA: TGTGCCAGTAGTAATAGCGGACAGGGGAGTCAGCCCCAGCATTTT; CDR3: CASSNSGQGSQPQHF
D: TRBD1; size: many; J: TRBJ2-1; V: TRBV5-5; DNA: TGTGCCAGCAGCTTGGGGACAGGGTGGAATGAGCAGTTCTTC; CDR3: CASSLGTGWNEQFF
D: -; size: many; J: TRBJ2-3; V: TRBV20-1; DNA: TGCAGTGCTAGAGAGGGGGCGCGAGCAGATACGCAGTATTTT; CDR3: CSAREGARADTQYF
D: TRBD1; size: -; J: TRBJ2-3; V: TRBV2; DNA: TGTGCCAGCAGCGCCGGGACAGCCACAGATACGCAGTATTTT; CDR3: CASSAGTATDTQYF
D: -; size: many; J: TRBJ1-2; V: TRBV10-2; DNA: TGCGCCAGCAGTGAGGGTAGACAGCACTATGGCTACACCTTC; CDR3: CASSEGRQHYGYTF
D: -; size: many; J: TRBJ2-1; V: TRBV12-3/TRBV12-4; DNA: TGTGCCAGCAGTACCTCGGCCCCGGGGTACAATGAGCAGTTCTTC; CDR3: CASSTSAPGYNEQFF
D: -; size: many; J: TRBJ2-7; V: TRBV29-1; DNA: TGCAGCGTTGCCGCCCGGACAGCATCCTACGAGCAGTACTTC; CDR3: CSVAARTASYEQYF
D: -; size: many; J: TRBJ1-4; V: TRBV4-1; DNA: TGCGCCAGCAGCCAAGTACCGAGGGAGGAAAAACTGTTTTTT; CDR3: CASSQVPREEKLFF
D: TRBD2; size: many; J: TRBJ2-5; V: TRBV20-1; DNA: TGCAGTGCGCTCCAACCGGGACTAGCGGGATCCCTAGATGAGACCCAGTACTTC; CDR3: CSALQPGLAGSLDETQYF
D: -; size: few; J: TRBJ2-5; V: TRBV25-1; DNA: TGTGCCAGCAGTGAATATACGCAGCTCCAAGAGACCCAGTACTTC; CDR3: CASSEYTQLQETQYF
D: -; size: many; J: TRBJ2-7; V: TRBV20-1; DNA: TGCAGTGCTAGAGATTTCGCGGGACTCTACGAGCAGTACTTC; CDR3: CSARDFAGLYEQYF
D: -; size: -; J: TRBJ1-3; V: TRBV11-2; DNA: TGTGCCAGCAGCCCTACCGACAGAGGGGTCTCTGGAAACACCATATATTTT; CDR3: CASSPTDRGVSGNTIYF
D: -; size: many; J: TRBJ2-1; V: TRBV6-2/TRBV6-3; DNA: TGTGCCAGCAGTTACTCGGGACGCCCAGAGTCCTACAATGAGCAGTTCTTC; CDR3: CASSYSGRPESYNEQFF
D: -; size: many; J: TRBJ2-7; V: TRBV20-1; DNA: TGCAGTGCTAGACACCCGATTTTGGGGGAGCAGTACTTC; CDR3: CSARHPILGEQYF
D: -; size: many; J: TRBJ1-1; V: TRBV3-1; DNA: TGTGCCAGCAGACGTATAGGGCTAAACACTGAAGCTTTCTTT; CDR3: CASRRIGLNTEAFF
D: TRBD1; size: few; J: TRBJ1-1; V: TRBV15; DNA: TGTGCCACCAGCTCACCAAGGGGACAGTTGAACACTGAAGCTTTCTTT; CDR3: CATSSPRGQLNTEAFF
D: -; size: -; J: TRBJ2-3; V: TRBV30; DNA: TGTGCCTGGTCCCAGAGGGCAGATACGCAGTATTTT; CDR3: CAWSQRADTQYF
D: -; size: -; J: TRBJ1-1; V: TRBV4-3; DNA: TGCGCCAGCAGCCAAAAGGCAGGGGCGGAGAATGAAGCTTTCTTT; CDR3: CASSQKAGAENEAFF
D: TRBD2; size: many; J: TRBJ2-7; V: TRBV7-2; DNA: TGTGCCAGCAGCTCTAGCGGGAGTATCTACGAGCAGTACTTC; CDR3: CASSSSGSIYEQYF
D: -; size: many; J: TRBJ2-1; V: TRBV5-1; DNA: TGCGCCAGCAGCCTGGCAGACCCTTCGGTGGATGAGCAGTTCTTC; CDR3: CASSLADPSVDEQFF
D: TRBD1; size: many; J: TRBJ2-2; V: TRBV7-9; DNA: TGTGCCAGCAGCTTTACAGGGGGAAACACCGGGGAGCTGTTTTTT; CDR3: CASSFTGGNTGELFF
D: TRBD2; size: many; J: TRBJ2-2; V: TRBV20-1; DNA: TGCAGTGTGGAGTTACCGGGACTAGTTACCGGGGAGCTGTTTTTT; CDR3: CSVELPGLVTGELFF
D: -; size: -; J: TRBJ1-2; V: TRBV29-1; DNA: TGCAGCGTTGAAAGTCGGGATACTGGCTACACCTTC; CDR3: CSVESRDTGYTF
D: -; size: many; J: TRBJ2-5; V: TRBV30; DNA: TGTGCCTGGAGTGTGCAGGTACAAGAGACCCAGTACTTC; CDR3: CAWSVQVQETQYF
D: -; size: few; J: TRBJ1-2; V: TRBV6-2/TRBV6-3; DNA: TGTGCCAGCAGGTCTTTTCGGGGGCTCCCCTATGGCTACACCTTC; CDR3: CASRSFRGLPYGYTF
D: -; size: many; J: TRBJ1-1; V: TRBV3-1; DNA: TGTGCCAGCAGCCAAGGCATGTACACTGAAGCTTTCTTT; CDR3: CASSQGMYTEAFF
D: TRBD1; size: many; J: TRBJ1-4; V: TRBV12-3/TRBV12-4; DNA: TGTGCCAGCAGCCGATCTGGGACAGGGGTCGAAAAACTGTTTTTT; CDR3: CASSRSGTGVEKLFF
D: -; size: -; J: TRBJ1-3; V: TRBV7-2; DNA: TGTGCCAACAGCTCAACAGCGGTATCTGGAAACACCATATATTTT; CDR3: CANSSTAVSGNTIYF
D: -; size: many; J: TRBJ1-1; V: TRBV18; DNA: TGTGCCAGCTCAGCATCCGGGACAATCACTGAAGCTTTCTTT; CDR3: CASSASGTITEAFF
D: TRBD2; size: many; J: TRBJ2-5; V: TRBV6-9; DNA: TGTGCCAGCAGTTACCAAACTAGCGTTGGCAAGACCCAGTACTTC; CDR3: CASSYQTSVGKTQYF
D: TRBD1; size: -; J: TRBJ1-2; V: TRBV12-3/TRBV12-4; DNA: TGTGCCAGCAGTTTAGTCGCCGTCGGGCAGGGGGCAGCCACCTATGGCTACACCTTC; CDR3: CASSLVAVGQGAATYGYTF
D: TRBD1; size: few; J: TRBJ1-2; V: TRBV20-1; DNA: TGCAGTGCTGACAGGGGAGGCAACTATGGCTACACCTTC; CDR3: CSADRGGNYGYTF
D: TRBD2; size: many; J: TRBJ2-1; V: TRBV2; DNA: TGTGCCAGCAGTGAAGCGCCACTAGCGGGAGGAGGTAATGAGCAGTTCTTC; CDR3: CASSEAPLAGGGNEQFF
D: TRBD2; size: few; J: TRBJ2-2; V: TRBV5-6; DNA: TGTGCCAGCAGCCCGGGACTAGCGGGGGTTGTCACCGGGGAGCTGTTTTTT; CDR3: CASSPGLAGVVTGELFF
D: TRBD2; size: many; J: TRBJ2-1; V: TRBV7-3; DNA: TGTGCCAGCAGCTTATCTCTTGGGGGGGGGGATGAGCAGTTCTTC; CDR3: CASSLSLGGGDEQFF
D: TRBD2; size: many; J: TRBJ2-3; V: TRBV27; DNA: TGTGCCAGCAGTCCCGCAGAAGCGGGAGGGCCCAACACAGATACGCAGTATTTT; CDR3: CASSPAEAGGPNTDTQYF